The rows below give T cell receptor beta chains drawn from one sample of a study of HIV-infected patients and healthy controls. TCRdb processed the 5' RACE reads anew with MiXCR; each CDR3 protein has one entry. This repertoire shows 9,500 to 15,000 distinct CDR3 sequences, 9.3% found once; its top ten account for around a quarter. The source was blood, collected before antiretroviral therapy. Source of these receptors: an adult with HIV infection. The donor label of this sample is uncertain. The CDR3 runs from the conserved cysteine through the conserved F or W. The order of the fields is J gene, V gene, D gene, clone size, CDR3 DNA, CDR3 protein. D genes are given only for firm matches. Size is stated for part of the rows, as once, few or many counts, or as a class when the clone is expanded.

J gene: TRBJ2-3
V gene: TRBV25-1
D gene: .
clone size: many
CDR3 DNA: TGTGCCAGCAGTGAATCAACAGATACGCAGTATTTT
CDR3 protein: CASSESTDTQYF

J gene: TRBJ2-3
V gene: TRBV12-3/TRBV12-4
D gene: .
clone size: .
CDR3 DNA: TGTGCCAGCAGGGCCGGGGGAACAGATACGCAGTATTTT
CDR3 protein: CASRAGGTDTQYF

J gene: TRBJ2-1
V gene: TRBV10-1
D gene: TRBD2
clone size: many
CDR3 DNA: TGCGCCAGCAGTGACGAGTTAGGGACTACCGACAATGAGCAGTTCTTC
CDR3 protein: CASSDELGTTDNEQFF

J gene: TRBJ2-2
V gene: TRBV20-1
D gene: .
clone size: many
CDR3 DNA: TGCAGTGCTTCGACTAGTAGGTTGGCCGGGGAGCTGTTTTTT
CDR3 protein: CSASTSRLAGELFF

J gene: TRBJ1-5
V gene: TRBV6-5
D gene: .
clone size: medium-sized
CDR3 DNA: TGTGCCTCCCGGACAGCCTCGAATCAGCCCCAGCATTTT
CDR3 protein: CASRTASNQPQHF

J gene: TRBJ2-2
V gene: TRBV4-2
D gene: .
clone size: many
CDR3 DNA: TGTGCCAGCAGCCAAGAAGGCGGAAAATCGAACGGGGAGCTGTTTTTT
CDR3 protein: CASSQEGGKSNGELFF

J gene: TRBJ1-1
V gene: TRBV24-1
D gene: .
clone size: many
CDR3 DNA: TGTGCCACCAGTGAGCGGGGGCGAAACACTGAAGCTTTCTTT
CDR3 protein: CATSERGRNTEAFF

J gene: TRBJ2-7
V gene: TRBV13
D gene: TRBD2
clone size: many
CDR3 DNA: TGTGCCAGCAGCTCTGTGGAGCGGGGGATCTACGAGCAGTACTTC
CDR3 protein: CASSSVERGIYEQYF

J gene: TRBJ2-5
V gene: TRBV7-2
D gene: TRBD1
clone size: .
CDR3 DNA: TGTGCCAGCAGCTCGACAGGGGAAGTTATTGAGACCCAGTACTTC
CDR3 protein: CASSSTGEVIETQYF

J gene: TRBJ1-1
V gene: TRBV19
D gene: TRBD1
clone size: many
CDR3 DNA: TGTGCCAGTAGTATAGTACAGGGGGGGGTTGAAGCTTTCTTT
CDR3 protein: CASSIVQGGVEAFF

J gene: TRBJ1-5
V gene: TRBV10-3
D gene: TRBD1
clone size: many
CDR3 DNA: TGTGCCATCAGTGAGTTCGACAGGGGCAATCAGCCCCAGCATTTT
CDR3 protein: CAISEFDRGNQPQHF

J gene: TRBJ1-6
V gene: TRBV9
D gene: TRBD1
clone size: medium-sized
CDR3 DNA: TGTGCCAGCAGCGCATACGGGACAGAAAATTCACCCCTCCACTTT
CDR3 protein: CASSAYGTENSPLHF

J gene: TRBJ1-3
V gene: TRBV27
D gene: .
clone size: medium-sized
CDR3 DNA: TGTGCCAGCAGTAACGGGCCCTTATCCACCATATATTTT
CDR3 protein: CASSNGPLSTIYF

J gene: TRBJ1-2
V gene: TRBV25-1
D gene: .
clone size: many
CDR3 DNA: TGTGCCAGCAGTCCCCAGGGGCAGGGTAGCTATGGCTACACCTTC
CDR3 protein: CASSPQGQGSYGYTF

J gene: TRBJ2-5
V gene: TRBV3-1
D gene: TRBD2
clone size: many
CDR3 DNA: TGTGCCAGCAGGACTAGCGGGGGGTACCAAGAGACCCAGTACTTC
CDR3 protein: CASRTSGGYQETQYF

J gene: TRBJ2-7
V gene: TRBV3-1
D gene: TRBD2
clone size: many
CDR3 DNA: TGTGCCAGCAGCCCAGGACTAGCGGCCTACGAGCAGTACTTC
CDR3 protein: CASSPGLAAYEQYF

J gene: TRBJ2-7
V gene: TRBV5-6
D gene: .
clone size: medium-sized
CDR3 DNA: TGTGCCAGCAGCTTGGAACAGAGCCAGTACGAGCAGTACTTC
CDR3 protein: CASSLEQSQYEQYF

J gene: TRBJ1-2
V gene: TRBV20-1
D gene: .
clone size: .
CDR3 DNA: TGCAGTGCTAGAGATCTGGGGAAGGGGTCCTATGGCTACACCTTC
CDR3 protein: CSARDLGKGSYGYTF

J gene: TRBJ1-3
V gene: TRBV18
D gene: .
clone size: many
CDR3 DNA: TGTGCCAGCTCACCCTACGGAGCGGGAGGTGGAAACACCATATATTTT
CDR3 protein: CASSPYGAGGGNTIYF

J gene: TRBJ2-5
V gene: TRBV5-4
D gene: TRBD2
clone size: few
CDR3 DNA: TGTGCCAGCAGCAACCGAGCGGGAGGGTTCCAGGAGACCCAGTACTTC
CDR3 protein: CASSNRAGGFQETQYF

J gene: TRBJ1-1
V gene: TRBV4-2
D gene: .
clone size: many
CDR3 DNA: TGTGCCAGCAGCCTGCTGGCAGACCTCGCTGAAGCTTTCTTT
CDR3 protein: CASSLLADLAEAFF

J gene: TRBJ2-5
V gene: TRBV28
D gene: .
clone size: few
CDR3 DNA: TGTGCCAGCAGTTTGGTTGGGGAGACCCAGTACTTC
CDR3 protein: CASSLVGETQYF

J gene: TRBJ2-1
V gene: TRBV6-1
D gene: .
clone size: .
CDR3 DNA: TGTGCCAGCAGTTACAGGGTGGGTTTTGTCGATGAGCAGTTCTTC
CDR3 protein: CASSYRVGFVDEQFF

J gene: TRBJ2-1
V gene: TRBV2
D gene: TRBD2
clone size: many
CDR3 DNA: TGTGCCAGCAGTGATGGCGGGAGCCTGTACAATGAGCAGTTCTTC
CDR3 protein: CASSDGGSLYNEQFF

J gene: TRBJ2-5
V gene: TRBV4-1
D gene: TRBD1
clone size: .
CDR3 DNA: TGCGCCAGCAGCCAGGACAGGGGGCGAGAGACCCAGTACTTC
CDR3 protein: CASSQDRGRETQYF

J gene: TRBJ1-5
V gene: TRBV12-3/TRBV12-4
D gene: .
clone size: many
CDR3 DNA: TGTGCCAGCAGTTGGGGCTTCGATGGCGGTCAGCCCCAGCATTTT
CDR3 protein: CASSWGFDGGQPQHF

J gene: TRBJ2-5
V gene: TRBV24-1
D gene: .
clone size: .
CDR3 DNA: TGTGCCACCAGTGATTCGTCTCTTACTAAAGAGACCCAGTACTTC
CDR3 protein: CATSDSSLTKETQYF

J gene: TRBJ2-1
V gene: TRBV19
D gene: .
clone size: many
CDR3 DNA: TGTGCCAGTAGTATACTAGCTGGGGGTACGGGCAATGAGCAGTTCTTC
CDR3 protein: CASSILAGGTGNEQFF

J gene: TRBJ1-5
V gene: TRBV18
D gene: TRBD1
clone size: medium-sized
CDR3 DNA: TGTGCCAGCTCGCCCTACACAGGGGGCGCGGGCAATCAGCCCCAGCATTTT
CDR3 protein: CASSPYTGGAGNQPQHF

J gene: TRBJ1-5
V gene: TRBV12-3/TRBV12-4
D gene: TRBD1
clone size: many
CDR3 DNA: TGTGCCAGCAGTTCACTCTTACAGGGGAACCAGCCCCAGCATTTT
CDR3 protein: CASSSLLQGNQPQHF

J gene: TRBJ1-1
V gene: TRBV7-9
D gene: .
clone size: many
CDR3 DNA: TGTGCCAGCAGCTTAACGAACACTGAAGCTTTCTTT
CDR3 protein: CASSLTNTEAFF

J gene: TRBJ2-7
V gene: TRBV30
D gene: .
clone size: .
CDR3 DNA: TGTGCCTGGAGTCTAGACAGCTACGAGCAGTACTTC
CDR3 protein: CAWSLDSYEQYF

J gene: TRBJ2-1
V gene: TRBV20-1
D gene: .
clone size: many
CDR3 DNA: TGCAGTGCTAGAGATCTGATCCGGGTGGGAGAGAATGAGCAGTTCTTC
CDR3 protein: CSARDLIRVGENEQFF

J gene: TRBJ1-3
V gene: TRBV20-1
D gene: .
clone size: .
CDR3 DNA: TGCAGTGCTAGAGATCTTGGCAGGGCTTCGGGAAACACCATATATTTT
CDR3 protein: CSARDLGRASGNTIYF

J gene: TRBJ2-7
V gene: TRBV29-1
D gene: TRBD1
clone size: medium-sized
CDR3 DNA: TGCAGCGGGTCCACAGGGGTCCACGAGCAGTACTTC
CDR3 protein: CSGSTGVHEQYF

J gene: TRBJ2-3
V gene: TRBV5-6
D gene: TRBD1
clone size: many
CDR3 DNA: TGTGCCAGCAGCACCGACAGGGGTCCTCGACAAGATACGCAGTATTTT
CDR3 protein: CASSTDRGPRQDTQYF

J gene: TRBJ2-5
V gene: TRBV13
D gene: TRBD2
clone size: many
CDR3 DNA: TGTGCCAGCAGCTTCGGGACTAGCGGGGGAGAGACCCAGTACTTC
CDR3 protein: CASSFGTSGGETQYF

J gene: TRBJ2-7
V gene: TRBV5-6
D gene: .
clone size: many
CDR3 DNA: TGTGCCAGCGGGCCAGGGCAGGCATACTCCTACGAGCAGTACTTC
CDR3 protein: CASGPGQAYSYEQYF

J gene: TRBJ2-3
V gene: TRBV2
D gene: .
clone size: few
CDR3 DNA: TGTGCCAGCAGCAATAGACCGGGCACAGATACGCAGTATTTT
CDR3 protein: CASSNRPGTDTQYF

J gene: TRBJ1-1
V gene: TRBV6-6
D gene: .
clone size: few
CDR3 DNA: TGTGCCAGCATTAAGCCTCAGGGATGGGGGACGGTGAACACTGAAGCTTTCTTT
CDR3 protein: CASIKPQGWGTVNTEAFF

J gene: TRBJ2-5
V gene: TRBV7-7
D gene: TRBD2
clone size: medium-sized
CDR3 DNA: TGTGCCAGCAGCTCAGGACTAGAAGAGACCCAGTACTTC
CDR3 protein: CASSSGLEETQYF

J gene: TRBJ2-2
V gene: TRBV3-1
D gene: .
clone size: many
CDR3 DNA: TGTGCCAGCAGCCAAGATAACCCCGAGCGGCTGTTTTTT
CDR3 protein: CASSQDNPERLFF

J gene: TRBJ2-4
V gene: TRBV20-1
D gene: TRBD1
clone size: many
CDR3 DNA: TGCAGTGCAGTAGGGACAGGGTTTCTAGCCAAAAACATTCAGTACTTC
CDR3 protein: CSAVGTGFLAKNIQYF

J gene: TRBJ1-3
V gene: TRBV5-5
D gene: .
clone size: many
CDR3 DNA: TGTGCCAGCAGCTTGGCAGGGAGACCTAGCTCTGGAAACACCATATATTTT
CDR3 protein: CASSLAGRPSSGNTIYF

J gene: TRBJ2-3
V gene: TRBV3-1
D gene: TRBD2
clone size: .
CDR3 DNA: TGTGCCAGCAGCCACCTGGGACTAGCGGGGGGGTTCTACACAGATACGCAGTATTTT
CDR3 protein: CASSHLGLAGGFYTDTQYF

J gene: TRBJ2-1
V gene: TRBV19
D gene: .
clone size: many
CDR3 DNA: TGTGCCAGTAGTATAGATCGAGGTAACCCTTCCCTAAACAATGAGCAGTTCTTC
CDR3 protein: CASSIDRGNPSLNNEQFF

J gene: TRBJ1-2
V gene: TRBV6-6
D gene: .
clone size: many
CDR3 DNA: TGTGCCAGCAGTCGGGGGGGCGGATATGGCTACACCTTC
CDR3 protein: CASSRGGGYGYTF

J gene: TRBJ2-2
V gene: TRBV19
D gene: .
clone size: .
CDR3 DNA: TGTGCCAGTAGAACGACCGGGGAGCTGTTTTTT
CDR3 protein: CASRTTGELFF

J gene: TRBJ2-1
V gene: TRBV7-8
D gene: TRBD1
clone size: few
CDR3 DNA: TGTGCCAGCAGCTTAGCGGGACAGGGACTTGGCAATGAGCAGTTCTTC
CDR3 protein: CASSLAGQGLGNEQFF

J gene: TRBJ2-1
V gene: TRBV27
D gene: TRBD2
clone size: few
CDR3 DNA: TGTGCCAGCAGTTTATCGAGGGCTAGCGGGAGCTACAATGAGCAGTTCTTC
CDR3 protein: CASSLSRASGSYNEQFF

J gene: TRBJ2-4
V gene: TRBV12-3/TRBV12-4
D gene: TRBD2
clone size: many
CDR3 DNA: TGTGCCAGCAGTTTCGAGGCGGGAGAAGGTGACAAAAACATTCAGTACTTC
CDR3 protein: CASSFEAGEGDKNIQYF